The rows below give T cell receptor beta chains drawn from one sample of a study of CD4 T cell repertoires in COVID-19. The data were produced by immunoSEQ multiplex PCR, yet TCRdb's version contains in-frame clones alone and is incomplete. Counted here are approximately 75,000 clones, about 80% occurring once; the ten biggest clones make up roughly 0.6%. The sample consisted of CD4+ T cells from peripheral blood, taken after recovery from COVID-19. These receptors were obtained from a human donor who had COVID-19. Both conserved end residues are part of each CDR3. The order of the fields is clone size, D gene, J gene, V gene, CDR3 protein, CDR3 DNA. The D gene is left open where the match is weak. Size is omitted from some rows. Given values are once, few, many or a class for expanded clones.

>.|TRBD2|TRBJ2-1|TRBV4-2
CASSYVGTSGGGEQFF
TGTGCCAGCAGTTACGTCGGGACTAGCGGGGGAGGTGAGCAGTTCTTC
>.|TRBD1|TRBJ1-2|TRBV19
CASSTRPGQGEEGYTF
TGTGCCAGTAGTACCCGACCGGGACAGGGGGAGGAAGGCTACACCTTC
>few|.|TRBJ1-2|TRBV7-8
CASSLIEGAYYGYTF
TGTGCCAGCAGCCTCATTGAAGGGGCCTATTATGGCTACACCTTC
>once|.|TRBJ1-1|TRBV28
CASRVGNTEAFF
TGTGCCAGCAGGGTGGGGAACACTGAAGCTTTCTTT
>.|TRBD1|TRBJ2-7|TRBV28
CASSLLPGGRHEQYF
TGTGCCAGCAGTTTATTACCAGGGGGTAGGCACGAGCAGTACTTC
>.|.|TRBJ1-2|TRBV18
CASSPPTEGGYTF
TGTGCCAGCTCACCACCTACAGAAGGCGGCTACACCTTC
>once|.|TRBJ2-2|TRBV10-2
CASRGRTNTGELFF
TGCGCCAGCAGGGGACGGACGAACACCGGGGAGCTGTTTTTT
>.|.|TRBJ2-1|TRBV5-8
CASSLEADRTYNEQFF
TGTGCCAGCAGCTTAGAGGCGGACCGTACCTACAATGAGCAGTTCTTC
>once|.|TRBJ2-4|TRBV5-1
CASSFRQEDIQYF
TGCGCCAGCAGCTTCCGGCAGGAGGACATTCAGTACTTC
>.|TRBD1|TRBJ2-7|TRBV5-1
CASSLGTGAYEQYF
TGCGCCAGCAGCTTGGGGACAGGGGCCTACGAGCAGTACTTC
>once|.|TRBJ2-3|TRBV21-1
CASSKPWDRCTDTQYF
TGTGCCAGCAGCAAACCCTGGGACAGATGCACAGATACGCAGTATTTT
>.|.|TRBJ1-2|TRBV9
CASSVTSGQPSNSYTF
TGTGCCAGCAGCGTTACATCCGGACAGCCAAGTAATAGCTACACCTTC
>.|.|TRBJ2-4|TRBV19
CASETQGDVNIQYF
TGTGCCAGCGAGACACAGGGCGATGTAAACATTCAGTACTTC
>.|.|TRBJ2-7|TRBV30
CAWSVLRFEQYF
TGTGCCTGGAGTGTACTCAGATTCGAGCAGTACTTC
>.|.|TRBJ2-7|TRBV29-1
CSVQEGVGREQYF
TGCAGCGTCCAGGAGGGGGTGGGGAGAGAGCAGTACTTC
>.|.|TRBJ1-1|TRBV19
CASSMWGARDTEAFF
TGTGCCAGTAGTATGTGGGGGGCGCGGGACACTGAAGCTTTCTTT
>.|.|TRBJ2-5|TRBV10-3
CAISTPSGDETQYF
TGTGCCATCAGCACCCCCTCGGGGGACGAGACCCAGTACTTC
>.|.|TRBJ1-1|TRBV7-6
CASRVDGNTEAFF
TGTGCCAGCAGGGTAGACGGGAACACTGAAGCTTTCTTT
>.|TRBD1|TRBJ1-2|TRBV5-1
CASSPGTGDLSGYTF
TGCGCCAGCAGCCCCGGGACAGGGGATTTGAGCGGCTACACCTTC
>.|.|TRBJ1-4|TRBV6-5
CASSYSRAEKLFF
TGTGCCAGCAGTTACTCGAGGGCCGAAAAACTGTTTTTT
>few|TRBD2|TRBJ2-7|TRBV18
CASSPAVDVAGGRDSLYEQYF
TGTGCCAGCTCACCGGCGGTTGATGTAGCGGGAGGAAGAGATTCCCTCTACGAGCAGTACTTC
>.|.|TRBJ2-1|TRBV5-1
CASSPEGGYNEQFF
TGCGCCAGCAGCCCCGAGGGGGGCTACAATGAGCAGTTCTTC
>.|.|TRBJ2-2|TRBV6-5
CASTPGVWTGELFF
TGTGCCAGCACCCCGGGGGTGTGGACCGGGGAGCTGTTTTTT
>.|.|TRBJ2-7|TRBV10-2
CASSEKNKQYF
TGCGCCAGCAGTGAGAAGAATAAGCAGTACTTC